Listed here are 26 T cell receptor beta chains from one sample, sequenced in a study of shared clonotypes between healthy human individuals (dated by TCRdb to between 2020 and 2021). The receptor library was made with the immunoSEQ multiplex PCR assay. Here the immuneACCESS table is served through TCRdb, limited to in-frame sequences with V and J called. Missing clones are a known gap in these copies; in checked studies unresolved V genes cover under half, and the rest lacks a known reason. Here the sample has more than 2 million clones; 85% to 95% occur a single time. The ten most abundant clones make up approximately 1.2% of the sample. CD8 naive samples consisted of CD45RO-negative cells that were positively selected for CCR7, yielding a CD45RA+CCR7+ population without TemRA cells. Sequencing was carried out using naive CD8+ T cells sorted from blood. In the paper's terms, the cell subset or site label means: CD45RA+CCR7+. The receptors were sampled from a man aged 18 to 35 in good health.

For this clone: In the same sample, other DNA sequences code for this CDR3. The chain couples TRBV4-1 to TRBJ2-3, with unresolved D. This CDR3 is 14 amino acids long. The V end lost 1 base, the J end lost 1 base, and 6 bases lay between the germline ends. Germline CDR1 reads MGHRA; CDR2 reads YSYEKL. CDR3 nucleotides: TGCGCCAGCAGCCAAGTGCCAGGCACAGATACGCAGTATTTT. Its protein is CASSQVPGTDTQYF.

The CDR3 region is CAWSPGTGLTDTQYF. CDR3 coding DNA: TGTGCCTGGAGTCCGGGGACAGGTCTCACAGATACGCAGTATTTT. The chain is built from TRBV30 and TRBJ2-3; 8 positions match TRBD1. V lost 2 bases, J lost 2 bases, and 6 bases stayed unmatched. The CDR3 covers 15 residues. CDR1 is GTSNPN and CDR2 is SVGIG in the germline V gene (reference sequence). Based on the CDR3 plus reference TRBV30 and TRBJ2-3, the full variable domain is SQTIHQWPATLVQPVGSPLSLECTVEGTSNPNLYWYRQAAGRGLQLLFYSVGIGQISSEVPQNLSASRPQDRQFILSSKKLLLSDSGFYLCAWSPGTGLTDTQYFGPGTRLTVL.

V and J are TRBV27 and TRBJ2-5; TRBD2 agrees at 12 bases. The germline V gene encodes CDR1 MNHEY and CDR2 SMNVEV (reference sequence). The CDR3 loop spans 18 amino acids. J was trimmed by 2 bases and V by 6 bases; bases with no gene match: 13. In DNA, the CDR3 is TGTGCCAGCAGCGTCGAGGCTAGCGGGGGGGCGAGTCAAGAGACCCAGTACTTC. Translated: CASSVEASGGASQETQYF.

The V call is TRBV25-1, the J call TRBJ2-2; D is unresolved. Germline values: CDR1 MGHDK, CDR2 SYGVNS. This CDR3 has 12 residues. V dropped 3 bases and J dropped 7 bases, with 6 bases sitting between them. The CDR3 reads CASSEGFGELFF. The CDR3 nucleotides are TGTGCCAGCAGTGAGGGGTTCGGGGAGCTGTTTTTT.

V usage is TRBV7-8 and J usage is TRBJ2-7; 8 bases fit TRBD2. Germline V gene data show CDR1 as SGHVS and CDR2 as FQNEAQ. Losses at the gene ends were 4 bases for V and 4 bases for J; bases not matched to a gene: 12. CDR3 size: 16 residues. CDR3 DNA: TGTGCCAGCAGCTATTATAGCCCCGGGGGGGAATACGAGCAGTACTTC. It translates to CASSYYSPGGEYEQYF. The complete variable domain, with remaining parts taken from reference TRBV7-8 and TRBJ2-7, reads GAGVSQSPRYKVAKRGQDVALRCDPISGHVSLFWYQQALGQGPEFLTYFQNEAQLDKSGLPSDRFFAERPEGSVSTLKIQRTQQEDSAVYLCASSYYSPGGEYEQYFGPGTRLTVT.

This clone was counted between two and nine times. The chain couples TRBV5-4 to TRBJ2-5; 11 bases are shared with TRBD2. The germline V gene has CDR1 SGHNT and CDR2 YYREEE (reference sequence). CDR3 length: 16 residues. The junction had 8 bases not matched to a gene; V was cut back by 0 bases and J by 7 bases. CDR3 region: CASSLDRGTSGRTQYF. The CDR3 DNA reads TGTGCCAGCAGCTTGGATCGCGGGACTAGCGGTAGGACCCAGTACTTC.

This chain links TRBV19 with TRBJ1-5, with unresolved D. CDR1 LNHDA and CDR2 SQIVND come from the germline V gene (reference sequence). Trimming left V 7 bases short and J 0 bases short, with 10 bases between. The CDR3 extends over 14 amino acids. The CDR3 region is CASNAGFSNQPQHF. DNA for the CDR3: TGTGCCAGTAATGCGGGCTTTAGCAATCAGCCCCAGCATTTT.

In this sample, this clone turned up once. The chain has TRBV2 and TRBJ2-7; D gene uncertain. CDR3 size: 12 residues. Germline CDR1 reads SNHLY; CDR2 reads FYNNEI. The V end was cut by 7 bases, the J end by 2 bases, with 9 bases between. CDR3 DNA: TGTGCCAGCATAACCGGAACCTACGAGCAGTACTTC. Protein sequence: CASITGTYEQYF.

V usage is TRBV19 and J usage is TRBJ2-1; D is unresolved. The CDR3 length is 15 residues. Trimming removed 3 bases at V and 10 bases at J, with 19 bases between. Per the germline V gene, CDR1 is LNHDA and CDR2 is SQIVND (reference sequence). CDR3 sequence (DNA): TGTGCCAGTAGTATTGAAACCCAACTGCTCAGCGAGCAGTTCTTC. As protein: CASSIETQLLSEQFF. Looking up the rest from reference TRBV19 and TRBJ2-1 gives the full variable domain: DGGITQSPKYLFRKEGQNVTLSCEQNLNHDAMYWYRQDPGQGLRLIYYSQIVNDFQKGDIAEGYSVSREKKESFPLTVTSAQKNPTAFYLCASSIETQLLSEQFFGPGTRLTVL.

The rearrangement links TRBV7-9 to TRBJ1-3; D perhaps matches TRBD1 (6 bases). Trimming stripped 5 bases from V and 4 bases from J, with 21 bases between. The CDR3 runs 17 residues. Germline V CDR1 and CDR2: SEHNR, FQNEAQ (reference sequence). The CDR3 nucleotides are TGTGCCAGCAGCGATCGCAACAGGGTAGTGGGGGGAAACACCATATATTTT. Translated: CASSDRNRVVGGNTIYF.

The chain is built from TRBV6-5 and TRBJ2-1; possibly TRBD2 for D (5 bases). The CDR3 is 13 amino acids. Germline CDR1 and CDR2: MNHEY and SVGAGI. The V and J ends lost 5 bases and 3 bases respectively, with 8 bases between them. CDR3 sequence reads: CASSTTIYNEQFF. The DNA for the CDR3 is TGTGCCAGCAGTACGACTATCTACAATGAGCAGTTCTTC.

The gene calls are TRBV6-1 and TRBJ2-3; D perhaps matches TRBD2 (5 bases). The germline V and J ends were trimmed by 2 bases and 6 bases, with 18 bases remaining between them. The germline V gene has CDR1 MNHNS and CDR2 SASEGT. This CDR3 spans 16 amino acids. The CDR3 nucleotides are TGTGCCAGCAGTGAATCGAGGGTAATGTTCTTGGATACGCAGTATTTT. Amino acid sequence: CASSESRVMFLDTQYF.

Remarks on this clone: Because the CDR3 is missing its conserved closing phenylalanine or tryptophan, this is likely a read error. V and J are TRBV9 and TRBJ2-7; D ambiguous. The CDR3 covers 16 residues. The V end was cut by 0 bases, the J end by 0 bases, with 13 bases between. The germline V gene has CDR1 SGDLS and CDR2 YYNGEE. Here the CDR3 DNA reads TGTGCCAGCAGCGTAGATAGGACGAACCCCTCCTACGAGCAGTACTCC. This gives the protein CASSVDRTNPSYEQYS.

V is TRBV14 and J is TRBJ1-1; 7 bases are shared with TRBD1. The ends lost 0 bases at V and 4 bases at J; junction bases unmatched: 5. This CDR3 contains 15 residues. Germline V gives CDR1 SGHDN, CDR2 FVKESK. This CDR3 reads CASSQDSQGGTEAFF. The DNA for the CDR3 is TGTGCCAGCAGCCAAGATTCGCAGGGGGGCACTGAAGCTTTCTTT.

Note on this clone: This same CDR3 is encoded by further DNA sequences in the sample. The V and J genes are TRBV19 and TRBJ2-7; weak D call: TRBD2 (6 bases). V was clipped by 4 bases and J by 2 bases, with 9 bases between them. Germline CDR1 is LNHDA and CDR2 is SQIVND (reference sequence). The CDR3 covers 13 residues. The CDR3: CASSSGTPYEQYF. In DNA, the CDR3 is TGTGCCAGTAGTAGCGGGACCCCCTACGAGCAGTACTTC.

This CDR3 is CASSVEVGHNEQFF. As DNA, the CDR3 is TGTGCCAGCAGCGTAGAAGTAGGGCACAATGAGCAGTTCTTC. The chain recombines TRBV9 with TRBJ2-1; no clear D. V was cut by 0 bases and J by 5 bases, with 9 bases left in between. The V gene's germline CDR1 is SGDLS and CDR2 YYNGEE. The CDR3 consists of 14 residues.

The chain joins TRBV27 to TRBJ2-7; the match to TRBD1 covers 7 bases. The CDR3 covers 14 residues. V lost 4 bases and J lost 3; bases outside the gene matches: 6. Germline V gene data show CDR1 as MNHEY and CDR2 as SMNVEV (reference sequence). CDR3 DNA sequence: TGTGCCAGCAGTTATCTCGGGGACAGCTACGAGCAGTACTTC. Amino acids: CASSYLGDSYEQYF.

This clone was seen more than once but under ten times. Distinct nucleotide sequences in the sample also encode this CDR3. V gene TRBV13 combines with J gene TRBJ2-7; D call uncertain. Deletions cut 0 bases from V and 1 base from J, with 7 bases between. The CDR3 consists of 14 residues. Germline-derived CDR1 and CDR2 are PRHDT and FYEKMQ (reference sequence). CDR3 loop: CASSLGPGSYEQYF. The CDR3 DNA reads as TGTGCCAGCAGCTTAGGCCCCGGATCCTACGAGCAGTACTTC.

Of note for this clone: Other DNA sequences of this sample code for an identical CDR3. This chain uses TRBV9 with TRBJ1-1; D is ambiguous. The CDR3 is 13 amino acids. Germline V gives CDR1 SGDLS, CDR2 YYNGEE. Trimming removed 0 bases at V and 2 bases at J, with 5 bases between. The CDR3 region is CASSVVPNTEAFF. In nucleotides, the CDR3 is TGTGCCAGCAGCGTAGTCCCAAACACTGAAGCTTTCTTT.

This clone was recorded only once. This rearrangement joins TRBV5-4 to TRBJ2-1; D remains ambiguous. Germline CDR1 reads SGHNT; CDR2 reads YYREEE (reference sequence). Deletions cut 0 bases from V and 7 bases from J, with 5 bases between. This CDR3 is built from 12 residues. CDR3 nucleotide sequence: TGTGCCAGCAGCTTGGAATCTAATGAGCAGTTCTTC. Protein product: CASSLESNEQFF.

The rearrangement links TRBV7-9 to TRBJ2-1; 9 nucleotides align to TRBD2. The CDR3 runs to 16 residues. Germline trimming cut 5 bases from V and 8 bases from J; bases unmatched to any gene: 13. Germline CDR1 reads SEHNR; CDR2 reads FQNEAQ (reference sequence). The CDR3 DNA reads as TGTGCCAGCAGCCCCCCCGGGGCGGGAGGGCCAGATGAGCAGTTCTTC. Residues: CASSPPGAGGPDEQFF.

This chain connects TRBV11-2 to TRBJ2-2; D possibly corresponds to TRBD1 (5 bases). CDR3 length: 17 residues. The V end lost 0 bases, the J end lost 0 bases, and 11 bases lay between the germline ends. Germline V gives CDR1 SGHAT, CDR2 FQNNGV. The CDR3 DNA is TGTGCCAGCAGCTTAGATTGGCAGGGATCGAACACCGGGGAGCTGTTTTTT. It translates to CASSLDWQGSNTGELFF.

In regard to this clone: An end of the junction differs from the germline gene, which may be a read error. The J gene is TRBJ2-5, the V gene TRBV7-7, with a tentative D call TRBD1 (5 bases). The germline CDR1 and CDR2 sequences are SSHAT and FNYEAQ (reference sequence). CDR3 length equals 13 residues. The CDR3 spells CASSLDIQETQYF. CDR3 sequence (DNA): TGTGCTAGCAGCTTGGACATCCAAGAGACCCAGTACTTC.

The chain links TRBV11-2 to TRBJ2-1; TRBD2 matches at 7 bases. The CDR3 runs to 13 residues. Trimming cost V 9 bases and J 4 bases; bases outside gene matches: 6. Germline V gene data show CDR1 as SGHAT and CDR2 as FQNNGV. The CDR3 loop is CASAGEGYNEQFF. CDR3 bases: TGTGCCAGTGCGGGAGAAGGTTACAATGAGCAGTTCTTC.

The chain is built from TRBV7-9 and TRBJ1-5; D not resolved. This CDR3 contains 12 residues. CDR1 is SEHNR, CDR2 FQNEAQ, per germline (reference sequence). V dropped 5 bases and J dropped 5 bases, with 7 bases sitting between them. CDR3 protein: CASSPPDQPQHF. The CDR3 DNA reads as TGTGCCAGCAGCCCCCCGGATCAGCCCCAGCATTTT.

With respect to this clone: Distinct nucleotide sequences in the sample also encode this CDR3. V is TRBV27 and J is TRBJ2-2; D ambiguous. The CDR3 has 12 residues. V lost 4 bases and J 3 bases, leaving 3 bases between the germline ends. Germline V lookup: CDR1 MNHEY, CDR2 SMNVEV (reference sequence). In DNA, the CDR3 is TGTGCCAGCAGTTCAGACACCGGGGAGCTGTTTTTT. This translates into CASSSDTGELFF.